This T cell receptor (beta chain) was documented in a study of blood T cell repertoires in COVID-19. Clones were sequenced by immunoSEQ multiplex PCR, and TCRdb holds only the in-frame ones, with some missing. The profile covers approximately 100,000 clones, with around 87% appearing a single time and more than 14% taken by the ten largest. The CDR3 consists of 14 residues. Germline loops: CDR1 MNHEY, CDR2 SVGAGI. Trimming shortened V by 6 bases and J by 5 bases, and 17 bases separated the two germline ends. The sample holds one count of this clone. This sequence was found in a man aged 50 to 60 with acute or convalescent COVID-19. The sample taken for sequencing was peripheral blood. The J gene is TRBJ2-7, the V gene TRBV6-5, with a tentative D call TRBD1 (6 bases). CDR3 residues: CASRRRGGSDEQYF. The CDR3 DNA is TGTGCCAGCAGAAGACGAGGGGGTAGTGACGAGCAGTACTTC.